Listed below are T cell receptor beta chains from one sample, sequenced in a study of T cell repertoires in cytomegalovirus infection. TCRdb redid the calling of the reads with MiXCR, one entry per CDR3 protein. The repertoire consists of 500,000 to 600,000 distinct CDR3 sequences, with approximately 15% occurring once and the leading ten covering about 24%. Input material: CD8+ T cells from PBMCs. The receptor source for this set is a human donor in good health (CMV status not recorded). Some clones in this sample may be carry-over from other donors' samples. Both conserved end residues are trimmed from each CDR3. The order of the fields is D gene, J gene, V gene, CDR3 protein. The D gene is left open where the match is weak.

>.|TRBJ2-1|TRBV5-4
ASSLMSPAGHYYNEQF
>.|TRBJ2-1|TRBV19
ASTSVGSYNEQF
>TRBD2|TRBJ2-1|TRBV19
ATGTSSFYNEQF
>.|TRBJ2-7|TRBV6-1
ASSEGIRDTNYEQY
>TRBD2|TRBJ2-1|TRBV7-6
ASLGTSGLPYNEQF
>.|TRBJ2-7|TRBV30
AWSGGRRRDYYEQY
>.|TRBJ2-2|TRBV6-5
ASSYNGGPPTGELF
>.|TRBJ1-2|TRBV9
ASSAPDRLEGYGYT
>TRBD2|TRBJ2-7|TRBV7-9
ASSSLTSGRVHEQY
>TRBD1|TRBJ2-1|TRBV24-1
ATSGLRDRVGEQF
>TRBD1|TRBJ2-7|TRBV27
ASSEGQGNTYEQY
>.|TRBJ1-5|TRBV27
ASSQRRQKDQPQH
>.|TRBJ1-2|TRBV7-9
ASSGGQGYT
>.|TRBJ1-6|TRBV28
ASSLKQPQRGSPLH
>.|TRBJ2-7|TRBV28
ASSTLAENYEQY
>TRBD2|TRBJ2-1|TRBV3-1
ASSPGTSGGEEDNEQF
>TRBD2|TRBJ2-5|TRBV7-2
ASSLAPWTSGSETQY
>TRBD1|TRBJ1-4|TRBV7-9
ASSDRGTGRMVTNEKLF
>.|TRBJ2-1|TRBV6-1
ASSESDEGYNEQF
>TRBD1|TRBJ2-1|TRBV27
ASSRQTGGQNEQF
>.|TRBJ1-1|TRBV13
ASSSAPGGGDTEAF
>.|TRBJ1-5|TRBV28
ASARSGLNQPQH
>.|TRBJ1-4|TRBV29-1
SVEDGSGSVNEKLF
>.|TRBJ2-1|TRBV28
ASSFLAYNEQF
>TRBD1|TRBJ1-5|TRBV9
ASSVGAGGNQPQH
>TRBD2|TRBJ2-2|TRBV27
ASSILAGGITGELF
>.|TRBJ2-7|TRBV29-1
SVNLRGDRYEQY
>.|TRBJ1-6|TRBV19
ASSRTKNNSPLH
>TRBD2|TRBJ2-7|TRBV28
ASSRTLAGTNYEQY
>.|TRBJ2-1|TRBV7-9
ASRPNGRGSYNEQF
>.|TRBJ2-1|TRBV20-1
SAGNEQF
>TRBD1|TRBJ2-7|TRBV19
ASSGPQGAGYEQY
>.|TRBJ2-7|TRBV14
ASSQAGRYYEQY
>.|TRBJ2-7|TRBV2
ASSEGNAYEQY
>.|TRBJ2-7|TRBV12-3/TRBV12-4
ASSDSVRHEQY
>.|TRBJ1-1|TRBV28
ASRPGLRNTEAF
>.|TRBJ2-7|TRBV10-3
AIRVRETYEQY
>TRBD2|TRBJ2-1|TRBV20-1
SARGYPSGGFRLSNEQF
>.|TRBJ2-7|TRBV29-1
SVEGDLYEQY
>TRBD1|TRBJ1-1|TRBV5-6
ASNLQGWPEAF
>.|TRBJ2-7|TRBV28
ASSFRRYEQY
>.|TRBJ2-7|TRBV5-5
ASTQERGTHEQY
>.|TRBJ2-7|TRBV28
ASSSLEDGAYEQY
>.|TRBJ2-5|TRBV7-6
ASSLVAGQRQETQY
>.|TRBJ1-1|TRBV4-1
ASSQEAFGGTAEAF
>.|TRBJ2-3|TRBV12-3/TRBV12-4
ASSDPGLADTQY
>TRBD1|TRBJ1-6|TRBV20-1
SARDIGTGNSPLH
>TRBD1|TRBJ2-2|TRBV9
ASSTYGTGGSGELF
>.|TRBJ2-7|TRBV7-9
ASSAGAGQGPFSYEQY
>.|TRBJ2-7|TRBV7-9
ASSPSVNPNYEQY
>.|TRBJ2-1|TRBV27
ASTISGGHNEQF
>TRBD1|TRBJ2-2|TRBV11-2
ASSLIFLDRANTGELF
>TRBD2|TRBJ2-3|TRBV12-3/TRBV12-4
ASSFSGREPDTQY
>TRBD1|TRBJ2-5|TRBV15
ATSSADRGRRETQY
>TRBD1|TRBJ2-5|TRBV7-9
ASSISRTGQETQY
>.|TRBJ2-5|TRBV9
ASSVEASETQY
>TRBD2|TRBJ2-7|TRBV7-6
ASKAVAGLSYEQY
>.|TRBJ2-1|TRBV5-8
ASSLEVGEQF
>TRBD1|TRBJ1-2|TRBV27
ASSPSGDRGRWDGYT